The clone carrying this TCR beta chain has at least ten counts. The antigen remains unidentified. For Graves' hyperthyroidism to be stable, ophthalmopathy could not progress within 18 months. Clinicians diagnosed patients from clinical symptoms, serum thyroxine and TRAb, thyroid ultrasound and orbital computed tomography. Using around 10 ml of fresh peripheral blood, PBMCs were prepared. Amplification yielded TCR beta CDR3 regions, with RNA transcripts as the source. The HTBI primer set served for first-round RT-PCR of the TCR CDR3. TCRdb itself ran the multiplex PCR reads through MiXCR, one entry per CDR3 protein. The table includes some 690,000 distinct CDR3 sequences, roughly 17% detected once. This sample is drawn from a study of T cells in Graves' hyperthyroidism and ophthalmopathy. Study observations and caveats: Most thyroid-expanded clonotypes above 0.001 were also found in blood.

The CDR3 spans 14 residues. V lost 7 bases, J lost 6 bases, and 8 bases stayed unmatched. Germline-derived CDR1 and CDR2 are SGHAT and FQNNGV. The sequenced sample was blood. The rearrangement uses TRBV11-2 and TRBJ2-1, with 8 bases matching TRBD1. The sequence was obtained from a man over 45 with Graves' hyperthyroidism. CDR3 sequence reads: CASTDRGGGNEQFF. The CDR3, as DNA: TGTGCCAGCACCGACAGGGGTGGTGGCAATGAGCAGTTCTTC. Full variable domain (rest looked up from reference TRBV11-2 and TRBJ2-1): EAGVAQSPRYKIIEKRQSVAFWCNPISGHATLYWYQQILGQGPKLLIQFQNNGVVDDSQLPKDRFSAERLKGVDSTLKIQPAKLEDSAVYLCASTDRGGGNEQFFGPGTRLTVL.